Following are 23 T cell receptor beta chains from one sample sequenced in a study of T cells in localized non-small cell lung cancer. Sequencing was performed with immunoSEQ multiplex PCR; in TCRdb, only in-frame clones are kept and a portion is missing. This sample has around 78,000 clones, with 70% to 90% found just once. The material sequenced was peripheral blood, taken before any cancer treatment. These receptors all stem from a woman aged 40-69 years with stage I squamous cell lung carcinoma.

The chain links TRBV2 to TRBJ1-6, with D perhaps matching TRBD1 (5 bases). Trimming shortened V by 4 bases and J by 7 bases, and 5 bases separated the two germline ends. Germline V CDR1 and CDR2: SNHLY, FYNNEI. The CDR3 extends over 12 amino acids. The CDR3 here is CASSGQNSPLHF. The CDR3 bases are TGTGCCAGCAGTGGACAGAATTCACCCCTCCACTTT.

CDR3 coding DNA: TGTGCCTGGATGGGGTTTGGCTACACCTTC. Encoded protein: CAWMGFGYTF. This chain connects TRBV30 to TRBJ1-2; no firm D call. From germline, CDR1 is GTSNPN and CDR2 SVGIG (reference sequence). The CDR3 covers 10 residues. V gave up 4 bases and J gave up 7 bases, with 7 bases separating them.

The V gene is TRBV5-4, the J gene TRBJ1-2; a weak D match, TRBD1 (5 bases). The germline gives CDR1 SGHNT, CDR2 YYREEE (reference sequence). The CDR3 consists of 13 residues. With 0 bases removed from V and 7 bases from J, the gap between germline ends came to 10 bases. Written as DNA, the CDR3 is TGTGCCAGCAGCTTGGGCAGGGTGTCTGGCTACACCTTC. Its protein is CASSLGRVSGYTF.

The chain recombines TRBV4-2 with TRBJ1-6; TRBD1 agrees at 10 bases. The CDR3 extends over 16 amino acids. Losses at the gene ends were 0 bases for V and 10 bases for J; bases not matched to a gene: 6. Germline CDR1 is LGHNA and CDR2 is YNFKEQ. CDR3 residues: CASSQDRDRGQSPLHF. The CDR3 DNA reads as TGTGCCAGCAGCCAAGATAGGGACAGGGGTCAGTCACCCCTCCACTTT.

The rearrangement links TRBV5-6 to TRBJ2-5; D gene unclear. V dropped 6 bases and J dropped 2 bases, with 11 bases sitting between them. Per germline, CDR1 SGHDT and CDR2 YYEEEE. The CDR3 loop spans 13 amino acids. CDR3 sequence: CASTVQIQETQYF. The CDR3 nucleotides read TGTGCCAGCACTGTTCAGATTCAAGAGACCCAGTACTTC. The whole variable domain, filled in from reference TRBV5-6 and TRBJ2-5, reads DAGVTQSPTHLIKTRGQQVTLRCSPKSGHDTVSWYQQALGQGPQFIFQYYEEEERQRGNFPDRFSGHQFPNYSSELNVNALLLGDSALYLCASTVQIQETQYFGPGTRLLVL.

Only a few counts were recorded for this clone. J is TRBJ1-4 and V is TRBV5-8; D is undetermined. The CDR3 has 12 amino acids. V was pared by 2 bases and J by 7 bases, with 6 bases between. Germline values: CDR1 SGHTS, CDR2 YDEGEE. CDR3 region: CASSFIGEKLFF. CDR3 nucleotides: TGTGCCAGCAGCTTCATTGGTGAAAAACTGTTTTTT.

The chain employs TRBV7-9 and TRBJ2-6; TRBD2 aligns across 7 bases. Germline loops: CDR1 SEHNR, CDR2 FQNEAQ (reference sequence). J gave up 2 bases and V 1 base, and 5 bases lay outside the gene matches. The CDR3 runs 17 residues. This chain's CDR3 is CASSLVVGRAGANVLTF. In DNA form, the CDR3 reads TGTGCCAGCAGCTTAGTGGTGGGGAGGGCTGGGGCCAACGTCCTGACTTTC.

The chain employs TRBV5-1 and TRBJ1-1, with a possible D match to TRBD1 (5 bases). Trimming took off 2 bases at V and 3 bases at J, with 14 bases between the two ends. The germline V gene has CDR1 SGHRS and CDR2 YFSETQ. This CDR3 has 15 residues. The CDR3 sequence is CASSFRTTGDTEAFF. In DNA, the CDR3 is TGCGCCAGCAGCTTCCGGACAACCGGGGACACTGAAGCTTTCTTT.

CDR3 bases: TGCGCCAGCGGATGGGACAGGGACACAGATACGCAGTATTTT. Amino acids: CASGWDRDTDTQYF. The rearrangement links TRBV5-1 to TRBJ2-3; 9 bases are shared with TRBD1. The germline CDR1 and CDR2 sequences are SGHRS and YFSETQ. This CDR3 is built from 14 residues. J lost 2 bases, V lost 7 bases, and 5 bases had no gene match.

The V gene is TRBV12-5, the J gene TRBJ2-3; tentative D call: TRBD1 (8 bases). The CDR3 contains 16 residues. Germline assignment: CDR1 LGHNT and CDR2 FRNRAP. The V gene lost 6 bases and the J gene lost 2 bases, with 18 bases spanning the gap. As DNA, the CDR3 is TGTGCTAGTGGGAAGACAGGGGAGGGGATCACAGATACGCAGTATTTT. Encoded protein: CASGKTGEGITDTQYF.

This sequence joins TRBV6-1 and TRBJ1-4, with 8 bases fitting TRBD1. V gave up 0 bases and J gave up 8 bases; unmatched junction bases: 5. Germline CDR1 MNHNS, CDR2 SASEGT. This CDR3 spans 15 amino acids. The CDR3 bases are TGTGCCAGCAGTGAAGCGACAGGGGTTCTCGAAAAACTGTTTTTT. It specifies CASSEATGVLEKLFF.

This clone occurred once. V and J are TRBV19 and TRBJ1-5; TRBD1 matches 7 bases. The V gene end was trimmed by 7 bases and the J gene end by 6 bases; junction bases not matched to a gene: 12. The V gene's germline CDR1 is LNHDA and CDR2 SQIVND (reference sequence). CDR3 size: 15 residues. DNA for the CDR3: TGTGCCAGTACCCGCGTGAAGGGGGCCCTTCAGCCCCAGCATTTT. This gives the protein CASTRVKGALQPQHF.

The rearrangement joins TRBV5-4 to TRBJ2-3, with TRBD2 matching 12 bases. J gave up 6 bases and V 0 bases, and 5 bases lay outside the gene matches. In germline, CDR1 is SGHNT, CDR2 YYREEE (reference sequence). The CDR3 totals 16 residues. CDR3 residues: CASSLAGLAGLDTQYF. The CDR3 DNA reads TGTGCCAGCAGCTTGGCCGGACTAGCGGGGTTGGATACGCAGTATTTT.

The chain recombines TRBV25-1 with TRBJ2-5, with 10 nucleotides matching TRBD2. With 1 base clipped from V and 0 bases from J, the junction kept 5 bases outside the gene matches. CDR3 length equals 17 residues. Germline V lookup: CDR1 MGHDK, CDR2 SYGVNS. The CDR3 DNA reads TGTGCCAGCAGTGAATTCCTAGCGGGGGCCCACCAAGAGACCCAGTACTTC. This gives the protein CASSEFLAGAHQETQYF. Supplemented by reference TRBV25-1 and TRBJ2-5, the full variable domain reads EADIYQTPRYLVIGTGKKITLECSQTMGHDKMYWYQQDPGMELHLIHYSYGVNSTEKGDLSSESTVSRIRTEHFPLTLESARPSHTSQYLCASSEFLAGAHQETQYFGPGTRLLVL.

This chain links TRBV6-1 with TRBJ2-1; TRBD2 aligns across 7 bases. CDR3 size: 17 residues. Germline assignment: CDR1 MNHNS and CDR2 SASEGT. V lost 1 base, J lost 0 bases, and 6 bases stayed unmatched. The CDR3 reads CASSEVGGYRSYNEQFF. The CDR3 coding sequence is TGTGCCAGCAGTGAAGTCGGGGGGTACCGCTCCTACAATGAGCAGTTCTTC.

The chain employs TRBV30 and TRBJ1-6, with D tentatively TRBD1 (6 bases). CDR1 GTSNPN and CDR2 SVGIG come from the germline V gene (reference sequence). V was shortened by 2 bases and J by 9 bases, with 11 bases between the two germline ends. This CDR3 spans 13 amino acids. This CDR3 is CAWSLQGASPLHF. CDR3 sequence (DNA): TGTGCCTGGAGTCTACAGGGAGCTTCACCCCTCCACTTT.

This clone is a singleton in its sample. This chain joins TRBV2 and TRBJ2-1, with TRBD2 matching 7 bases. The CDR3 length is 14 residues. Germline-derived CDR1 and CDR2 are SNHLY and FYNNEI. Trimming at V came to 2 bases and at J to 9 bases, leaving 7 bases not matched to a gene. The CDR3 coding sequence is TGTGCCAGCAGTGAATTAAGGACTAGTGCTGAGCAGTTCTTC. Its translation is CASSELRTSAEQFF.

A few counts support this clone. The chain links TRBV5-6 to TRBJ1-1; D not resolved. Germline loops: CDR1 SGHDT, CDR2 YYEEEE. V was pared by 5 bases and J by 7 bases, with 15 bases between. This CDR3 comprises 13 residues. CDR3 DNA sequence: TGTGCCAGCAGATTCACCCAAGGAGGTGAAGCTTTCTTT. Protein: CASRFTQGGEAFF. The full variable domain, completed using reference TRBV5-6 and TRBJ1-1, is DAGVTQSPTHLIKTRGQQVTLRCSPKSGHDTVSWYQQALGQGPQFIFQYYEEEERQRGNFPDRFSGHQFPNYSSELNVNALLLGDSALYLCASRFTQGGEAFFGQGTRLTVV.

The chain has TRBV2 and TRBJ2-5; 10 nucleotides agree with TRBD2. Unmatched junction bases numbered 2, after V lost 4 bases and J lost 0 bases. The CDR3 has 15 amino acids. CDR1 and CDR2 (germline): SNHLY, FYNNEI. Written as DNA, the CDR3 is TGTGCCAGCAGTGTGAGCGGGGGGGACCAAGAGACCCAGTACTTC. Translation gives CASSVSGGDQETQYF.

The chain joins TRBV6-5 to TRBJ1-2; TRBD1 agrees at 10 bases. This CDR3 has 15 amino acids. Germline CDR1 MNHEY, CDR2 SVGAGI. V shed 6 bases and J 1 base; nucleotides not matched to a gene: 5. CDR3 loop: CASRGGQGYNYGYTF. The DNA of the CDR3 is TGTGCCAGCAGGGGGGGACAGGGGTATAACTATGGCTACACCTTC.

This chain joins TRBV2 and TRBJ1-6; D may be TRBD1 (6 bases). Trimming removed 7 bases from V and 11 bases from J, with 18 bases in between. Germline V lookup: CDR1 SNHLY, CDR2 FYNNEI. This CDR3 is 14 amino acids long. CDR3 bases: TGTGCCAGCAATGGGGGGCCAAGCTTGGCACCCCTCCACTTT. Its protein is CASNGGPSLAPLHF.

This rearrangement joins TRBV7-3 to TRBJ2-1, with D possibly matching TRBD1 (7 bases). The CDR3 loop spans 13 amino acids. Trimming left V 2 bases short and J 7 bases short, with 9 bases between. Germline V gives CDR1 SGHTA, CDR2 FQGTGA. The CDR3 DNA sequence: TGTGCCAGCAGCTTATCAGGGGGGAATGAGCAGTTCTTC. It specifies CASSLSGGNEQFF.

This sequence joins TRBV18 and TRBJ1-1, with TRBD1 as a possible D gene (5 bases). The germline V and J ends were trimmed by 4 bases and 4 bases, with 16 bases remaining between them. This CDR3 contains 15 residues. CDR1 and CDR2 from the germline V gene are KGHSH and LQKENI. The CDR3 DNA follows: TGTGCCAGCTCACAAGAACAGTGGGGGACCACTGAAGCTTTCTTT. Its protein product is CASSQEQWGTTEAFF.